In this sample, the clone carrying this T cell receptor beta chain is medium-sized. What it binds is not known. TCRdb processed the 5' RACE reads anew with MiXCR; each CDR3 protein has one entry. The sample includes some 30,000 distinct CDR3 sequences, under 30% of them seen just once. Naive CD4+ cells had CD25+ Tregs removed. The V end was cut by 3 bases, the J end by 2 bases, with 11 bases between. The CDR3 is 16 residues long. Germline lookup yields CDR1 LGHNA and CDR2 YSLEER. Findings and caveats of the study: Larger-cohort validation covered only one TCR beta V-J rearrangement.

This receptor was identified in a female donor with breast cancer. This sequence joins TRBV4-3 and TRBJ2-6; D tentatively reads TRBD1 or TRBD2 (6 bases each). Sample: naive CD4+ T cells sorted from a lymph node. Subset: naive CD4+ T cells, CD4+CD45RA+CD25-. Here the CDR3 DNA reads TGCGCCAGCAGCCACGGTCGGGGGCCTGGGGCCAACGTCCTGACTTTC. Protein: CASSHGRGPGANVLTF.